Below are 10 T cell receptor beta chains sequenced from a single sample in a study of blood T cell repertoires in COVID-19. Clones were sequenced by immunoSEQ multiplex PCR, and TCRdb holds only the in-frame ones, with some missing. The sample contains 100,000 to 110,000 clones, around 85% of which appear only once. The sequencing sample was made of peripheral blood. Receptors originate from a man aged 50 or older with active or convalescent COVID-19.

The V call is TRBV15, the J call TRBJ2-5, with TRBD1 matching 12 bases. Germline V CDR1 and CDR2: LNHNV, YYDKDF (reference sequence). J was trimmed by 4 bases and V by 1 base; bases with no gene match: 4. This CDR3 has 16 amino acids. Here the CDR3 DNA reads TGTGCCACCAGCAGAGCCCCGGGACAGGGGGCAGAGACCCAGTACTTC. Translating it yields CATSRAPGQGAETQYF.

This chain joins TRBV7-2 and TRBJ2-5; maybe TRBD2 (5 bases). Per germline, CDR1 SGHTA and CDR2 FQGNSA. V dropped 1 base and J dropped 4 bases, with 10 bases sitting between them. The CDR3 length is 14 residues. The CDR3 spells CASSLDGLLETQYF. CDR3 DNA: TGTGCCAGCAGCTTAGACGGACTGCTAGAGACCCAGTACTTC.

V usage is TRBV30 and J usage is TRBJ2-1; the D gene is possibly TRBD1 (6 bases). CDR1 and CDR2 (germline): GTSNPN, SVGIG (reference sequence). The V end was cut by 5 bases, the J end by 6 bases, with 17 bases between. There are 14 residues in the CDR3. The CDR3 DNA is TGTGCCTGGGGTCGAACAGGGTACTTCAATGAGCAGTTCTTC. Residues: CAWGRTGYFNEQFF.

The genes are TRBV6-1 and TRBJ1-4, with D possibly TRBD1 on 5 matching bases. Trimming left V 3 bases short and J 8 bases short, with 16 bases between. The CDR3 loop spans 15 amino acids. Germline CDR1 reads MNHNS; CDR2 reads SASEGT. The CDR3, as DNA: TGTGCCAGCAGTGACCCCCCGCGGGGGGACGAAAAACTGTTTTTT. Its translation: CASSDPPRGDEKLFF.

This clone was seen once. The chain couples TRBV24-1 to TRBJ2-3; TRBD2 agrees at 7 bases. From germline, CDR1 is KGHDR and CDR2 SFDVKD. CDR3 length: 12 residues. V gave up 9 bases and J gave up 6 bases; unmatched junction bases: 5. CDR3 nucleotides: TGTGCCACCCGCGGGGGAGCCGATACGCAGTATTTT. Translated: CATRGGADTQYF.

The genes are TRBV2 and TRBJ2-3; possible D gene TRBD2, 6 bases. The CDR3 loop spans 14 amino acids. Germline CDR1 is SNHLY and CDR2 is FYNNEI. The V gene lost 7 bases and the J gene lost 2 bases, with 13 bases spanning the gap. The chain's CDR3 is CASKPGLPTDTQYF. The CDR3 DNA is TGTGCCAGCAAACCCGGACTACCCACAGATACGCAGTATTTT.

CDR3 nucleotide sequence: TGTGCCACCAAATTGGGCGCCACAAGGGGGCAGCCCCAGCATTTT. Translated: CATKLGATRGQPQHF. The chain employs TRBV28 and TRBJ1-5; tentative D call: TRBD1 (6 bases). The CDR3 totals 15 residues. V lost 10 bases, J lost 7 bases, and 23 bases lay in between. Germline V gene data show CDR1 as MDHEN and CDR2 as SYDVKM.

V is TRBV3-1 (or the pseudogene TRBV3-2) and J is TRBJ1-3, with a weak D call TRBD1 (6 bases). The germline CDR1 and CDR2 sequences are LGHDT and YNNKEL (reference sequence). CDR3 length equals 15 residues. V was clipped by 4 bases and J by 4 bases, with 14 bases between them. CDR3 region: CASSPAGVRGNTIYF. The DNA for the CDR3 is TGTGCCAGCAGCCCCGCAGGGGTGCGGGGAAACACCATATATTTT.

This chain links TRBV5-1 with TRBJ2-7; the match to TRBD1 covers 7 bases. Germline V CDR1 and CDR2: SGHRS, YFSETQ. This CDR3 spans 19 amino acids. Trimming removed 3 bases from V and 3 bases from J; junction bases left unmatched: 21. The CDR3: CASSWARPGQLKGIYEQYF. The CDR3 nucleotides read TGCGCCAGCAGCTGGGCCCGGCCGGGACAGCTAAAAGGTATCTACGAGCAGTACTTC.

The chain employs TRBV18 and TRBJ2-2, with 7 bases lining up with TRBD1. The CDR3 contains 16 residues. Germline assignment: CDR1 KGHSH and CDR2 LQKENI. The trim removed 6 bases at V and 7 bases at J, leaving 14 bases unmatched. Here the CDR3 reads CASSTMVTGTGGELFF. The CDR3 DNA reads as TGTGCCAGCTCCACCATGGTGACAGGGACCGGCGGGGAGCTGTTTTTT.